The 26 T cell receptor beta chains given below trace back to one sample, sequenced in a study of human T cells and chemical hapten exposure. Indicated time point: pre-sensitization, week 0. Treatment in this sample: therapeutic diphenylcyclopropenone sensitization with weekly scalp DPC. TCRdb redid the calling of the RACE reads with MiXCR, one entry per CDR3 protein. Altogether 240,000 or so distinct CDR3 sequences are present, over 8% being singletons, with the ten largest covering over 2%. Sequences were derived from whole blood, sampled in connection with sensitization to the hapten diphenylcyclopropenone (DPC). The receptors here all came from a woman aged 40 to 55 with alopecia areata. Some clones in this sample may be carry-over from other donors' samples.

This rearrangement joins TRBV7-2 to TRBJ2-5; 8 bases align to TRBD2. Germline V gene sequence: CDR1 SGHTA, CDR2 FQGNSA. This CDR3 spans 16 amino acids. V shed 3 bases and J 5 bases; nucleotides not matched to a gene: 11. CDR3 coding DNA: TGTGCCAGCAGCTTTGGGTCTATGCGGGAGGAGGAGACCCAGTACTTC. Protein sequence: CASSFGSMREEETQYF.

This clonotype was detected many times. CDR3 sequence reads: CASSPDPVGTDTQYF. The CDR3 coding sequence is TGTGCCAGCAGTCCGGACCCAGTTGGCACAGATACGCAGTATTTT. The chain links TRBV27 to TRBJ2-3; D gene unclear. Germline V gene lookup returns CDR1 MNHEY and CDR2 SMNVEV (reference sequence). CDR3 length: 15 residues. The ends were cut back, 5 bases at V and 1 base at J, with 13 bases in the middle.

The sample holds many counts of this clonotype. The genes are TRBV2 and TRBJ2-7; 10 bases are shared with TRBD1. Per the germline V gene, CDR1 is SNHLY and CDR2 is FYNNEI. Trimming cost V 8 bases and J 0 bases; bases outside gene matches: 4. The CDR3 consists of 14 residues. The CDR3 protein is CASLGQGSSYEQYF. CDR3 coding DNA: TGTGCCAGCTTGGGACAGGGGAGCTCCTACGAGCAGTACTTC.

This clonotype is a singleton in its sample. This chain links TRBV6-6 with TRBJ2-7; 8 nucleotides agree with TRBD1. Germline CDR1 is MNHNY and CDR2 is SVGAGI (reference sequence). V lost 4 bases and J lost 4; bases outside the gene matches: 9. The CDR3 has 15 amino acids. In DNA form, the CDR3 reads TGTGCCAGCAGTTTTCTCGGGACAGGCGGTTACGAGCAGTACTTC. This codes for CASSFLGTGGYEQYF.

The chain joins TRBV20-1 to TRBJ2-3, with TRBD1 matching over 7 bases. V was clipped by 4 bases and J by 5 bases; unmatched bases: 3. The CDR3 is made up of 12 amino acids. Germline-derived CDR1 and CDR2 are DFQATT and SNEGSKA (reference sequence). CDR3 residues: CSAKRGLDTQYF. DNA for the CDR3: TGCAGTGCTAAAAGGGGGCTAGATACGCAGTATTTT.

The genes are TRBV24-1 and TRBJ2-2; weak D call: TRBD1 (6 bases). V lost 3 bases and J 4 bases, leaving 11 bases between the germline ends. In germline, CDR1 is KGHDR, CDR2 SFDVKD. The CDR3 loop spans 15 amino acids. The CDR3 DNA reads TGTGCCACCAGTGATAGCCAGGGGATCACCGGGGAGCTGTTTTTT. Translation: CATSDSQGITGELFF.

CDR3 protein: CSARRGEETQYF. The CDR3 bases are TGCAGTGCTCGCAGGGGAGAAGAGACCCAGTACTTC. This chain uses TRBV20-1 with TRBJ2-5, with D maybe TRBD1 (6 bases). Germline CDR1 reads DFQATT; CDR2 reads SNEGSKA (reference sequence). The CDR3 is 12 amino acids. V dropped 5 bases and J dropped 3 bases, with 10 bases sitting between them.

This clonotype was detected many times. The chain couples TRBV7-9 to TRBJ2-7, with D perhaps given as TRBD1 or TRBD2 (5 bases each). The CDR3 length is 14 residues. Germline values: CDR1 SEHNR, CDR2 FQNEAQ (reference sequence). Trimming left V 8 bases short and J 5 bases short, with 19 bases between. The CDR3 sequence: CASCRDAGLNEQYF. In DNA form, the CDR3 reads TGTGCCAGCTGCCGGGACGCTGGCCTAAACGAGCAGTACTTC.

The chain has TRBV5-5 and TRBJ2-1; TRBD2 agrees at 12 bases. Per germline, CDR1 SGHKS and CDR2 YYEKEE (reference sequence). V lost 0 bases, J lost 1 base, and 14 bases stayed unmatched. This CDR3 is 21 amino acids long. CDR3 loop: CASSLAGLLLAGGPSYNEQFF. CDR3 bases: TGTGCCAGCAGCTTGGCCGGTTTGCTCCTAGCGGGAGGGCCTTCCTACAATGAGCAGTTCTTC.

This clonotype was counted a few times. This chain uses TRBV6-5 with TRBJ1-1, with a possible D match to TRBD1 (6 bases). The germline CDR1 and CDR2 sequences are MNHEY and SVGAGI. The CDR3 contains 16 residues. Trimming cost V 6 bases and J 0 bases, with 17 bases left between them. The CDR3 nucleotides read TGTGCCAGCAGACCCGGACAGTTTGTTATGAACACTGAAGCTTTCTTT. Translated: CASRPGQFVMNTEAFF.

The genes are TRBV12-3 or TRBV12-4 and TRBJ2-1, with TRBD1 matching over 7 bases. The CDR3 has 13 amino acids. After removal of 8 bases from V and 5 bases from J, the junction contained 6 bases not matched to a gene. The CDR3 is CASGRQGNNEQFF. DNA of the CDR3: TGTGCCAGCGGGCGACAGGGAAACAATGAGCAGTTCTTC.

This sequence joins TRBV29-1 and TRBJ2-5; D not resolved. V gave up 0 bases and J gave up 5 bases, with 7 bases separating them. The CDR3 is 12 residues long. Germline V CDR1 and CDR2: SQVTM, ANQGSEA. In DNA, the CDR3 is TGCAGCGTTGAAGAGGTGGGGGAGACCCAGTACTTC. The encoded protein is CSVEEVGETQYF.

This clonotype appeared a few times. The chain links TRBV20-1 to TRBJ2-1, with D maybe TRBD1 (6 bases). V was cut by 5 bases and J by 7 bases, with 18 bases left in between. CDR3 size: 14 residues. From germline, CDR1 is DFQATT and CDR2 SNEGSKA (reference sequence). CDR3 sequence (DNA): TGCAGTGCTCTCTCCGGACAGTGGGGGAATGAGCAGTTCTTC. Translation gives CSALSGQWGNEQFF.

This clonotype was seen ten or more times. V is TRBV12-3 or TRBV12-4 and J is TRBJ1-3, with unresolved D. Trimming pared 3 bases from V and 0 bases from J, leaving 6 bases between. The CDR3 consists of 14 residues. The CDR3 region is CASSLSGSGNTIYF. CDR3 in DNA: TGTGCCAGCAGTTTGTCAGGCTCTGGAAACACCATATATTTT.

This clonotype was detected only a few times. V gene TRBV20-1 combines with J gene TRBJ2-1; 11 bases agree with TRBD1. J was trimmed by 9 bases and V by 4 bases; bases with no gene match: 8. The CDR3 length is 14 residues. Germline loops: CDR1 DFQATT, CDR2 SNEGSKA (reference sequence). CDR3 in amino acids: CSATRDRGYSEQFF. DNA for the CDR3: TGCAGTGCTACCCGGGACAGGGGGTATAGTGAGCAGTTCTTC.

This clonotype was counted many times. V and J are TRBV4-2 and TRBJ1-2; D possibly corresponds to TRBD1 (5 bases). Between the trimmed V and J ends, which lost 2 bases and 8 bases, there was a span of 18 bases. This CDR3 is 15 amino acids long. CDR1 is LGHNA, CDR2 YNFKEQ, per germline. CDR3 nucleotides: TGTGCCAGCAGCCAAATTGGTCCGGGACCGAGGGGCTACACCTTC. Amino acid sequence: CASSQIGPGPRGYTF.

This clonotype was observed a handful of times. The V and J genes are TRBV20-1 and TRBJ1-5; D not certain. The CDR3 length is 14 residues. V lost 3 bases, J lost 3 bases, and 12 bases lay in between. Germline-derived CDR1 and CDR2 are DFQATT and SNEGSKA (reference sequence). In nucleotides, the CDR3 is TGCAGTGCTAGTCACGAGACCCTCAATCAGCCCCAGCATTTT. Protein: CSASHETLNQPQHF.

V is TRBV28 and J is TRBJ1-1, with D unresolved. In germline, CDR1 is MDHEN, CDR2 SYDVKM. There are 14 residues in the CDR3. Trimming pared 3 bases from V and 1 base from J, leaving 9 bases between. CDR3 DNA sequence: TGTGCCAGCAGTTTTGTTCATACGAACACTGAAGCTTTCTTT. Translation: CASSFVHTNTEAFF.

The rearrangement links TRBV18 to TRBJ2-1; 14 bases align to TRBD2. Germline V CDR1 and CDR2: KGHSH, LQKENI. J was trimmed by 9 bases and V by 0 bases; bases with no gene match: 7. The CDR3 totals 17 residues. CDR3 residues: CASSPPGTSGSGAEQFF. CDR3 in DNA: TGTGCCAGCTCACCACCCGGGACTAGCGGGAGTGGGGCTGAGCAGTTCTTC.

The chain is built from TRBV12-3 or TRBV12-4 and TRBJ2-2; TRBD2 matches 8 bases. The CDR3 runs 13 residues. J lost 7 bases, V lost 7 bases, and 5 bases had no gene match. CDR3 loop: CASTLTSGGELFF. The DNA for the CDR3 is TGTGCCAGCACCCTTACTAGCGGCGGGGAGCTGTTTTTT.

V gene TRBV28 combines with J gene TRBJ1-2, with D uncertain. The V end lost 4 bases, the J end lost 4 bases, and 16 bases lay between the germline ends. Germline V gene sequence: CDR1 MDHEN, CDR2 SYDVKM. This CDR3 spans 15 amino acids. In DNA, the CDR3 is TGTGCCAGCAGTTCATCGGTTCTAAGGTCCTATGGCTACACCTTC. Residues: CASSSSVLRSYGYTF.

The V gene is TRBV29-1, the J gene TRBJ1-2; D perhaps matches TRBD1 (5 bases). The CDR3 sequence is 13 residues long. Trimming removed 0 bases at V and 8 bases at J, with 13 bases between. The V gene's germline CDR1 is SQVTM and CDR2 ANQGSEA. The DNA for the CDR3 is TGCAGCGTTGAAGAGGGCGGGGCCCGAGGCTACACCTTC. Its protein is CSVEEGGARGYTF.

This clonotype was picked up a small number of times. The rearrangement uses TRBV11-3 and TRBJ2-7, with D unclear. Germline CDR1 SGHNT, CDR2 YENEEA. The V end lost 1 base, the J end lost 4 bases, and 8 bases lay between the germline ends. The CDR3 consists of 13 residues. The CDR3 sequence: CASSLGPLYEQYF. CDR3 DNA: TGTGCCAGCAGCTTAGGGCCTCTTTACGAGCAGTACTTC.

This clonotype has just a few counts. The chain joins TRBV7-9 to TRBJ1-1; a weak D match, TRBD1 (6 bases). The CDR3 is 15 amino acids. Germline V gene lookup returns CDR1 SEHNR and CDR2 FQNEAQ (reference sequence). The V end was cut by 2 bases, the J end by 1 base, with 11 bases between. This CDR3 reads CASSLRSRGNTEAFF. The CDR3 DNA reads TGTGCCAGCAGCTTAAGATCCAGGGGGAACACTGAAGCTTTCTTT.

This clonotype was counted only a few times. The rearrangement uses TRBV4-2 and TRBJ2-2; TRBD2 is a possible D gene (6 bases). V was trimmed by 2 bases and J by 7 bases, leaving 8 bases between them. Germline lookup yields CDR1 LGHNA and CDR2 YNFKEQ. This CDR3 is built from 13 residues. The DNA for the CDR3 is TGTGCCAGCAGCCAACCTAGCGACGGGGAGCTGTTTTTT. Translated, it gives CASSQPSDGELFF.

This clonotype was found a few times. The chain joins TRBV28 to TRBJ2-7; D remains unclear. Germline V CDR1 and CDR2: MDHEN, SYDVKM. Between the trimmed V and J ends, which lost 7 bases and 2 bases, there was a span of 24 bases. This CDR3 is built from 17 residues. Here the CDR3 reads CASNPQVFRSETYEQYF. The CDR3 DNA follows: TGTGCCAGCAACCCTCAGGTGTTTCGGTCAGAGACCTACGAGCAGTACTTC.